This T cell receptor (beta chain) was captured by sequencing in a study of blood T cell repertoires in COVID-19. Study in general: The origin of the acute and convalescent COVID-19 samples was the United States, Italy and Spain.

Patients of the Seattle cohort, enrolled during active infection, were followed longitudinally. The CDR3 contains 14 residues. V lost 1 base and J lost 2, with 8 bases in between. Germline V CDR1 and CDR2: SGHVS, FQNEAQ. Clones were sequenced by immunoSEQ multiplex PCR, and TCRdb holds only the in-frame ones, with some missing. The sample contains over 150,000 clones, roughly 79% of which appear only once. The rearrangement uses TRBV7-8 and TRBJ2-5; D not certain. Sequencing input: peripheral blood. This receptor was obtained from an elderly woman with COVID-19, enrolled during active disease. CDR3 in amino acids: CASSLVLAQETQYF. CDR3 in DNA: TGTGCCAGCAGCTTAGTGTTAGCTCAAGAGACCCAGTACTTC. Looking up the rest from reference TRBV7-8 and TRBJ2-5 gives the full variable domain: GAGVSQSPRYKVAKRGQDVALRCDPISGHVSLFWYQQALGQGPEFLTYFQNEAQLDKSGLPSDRFFAERPEGSVSTLKIQRTQQEDSAVYLCASSLVLAQETQYFGPGTRLLVL.